The entry below gives a single TCR beta chain sequence along with its context. As originally analysed: Amplifying reference gene primers gave estimates of nucleated cell counts. TCRdb's copy holds only in-frame clones and misses some; the assay was immunoSEQ multiplex PCR. The V and J calls and clone size come from that table; D and trimming were worked out from the DNA. The data contain around 98,000 clones, approximately 79% of them seen just once; the ten biggest clones take up under 13%. The data are from a study of blood T cell repertoires in COVID-19. V lost 5 bases, J lost 0 bases, and 8 bases lay in between. The V gene's germline CDR1 is SGHTA and CDR2 FQGNSA. This CDR3 region has 13 residues.

This clonotype originated in an older man with active or convalescent COVID-19. Sequenced: peripheral blood. The chain is built from TRBV7-2 and TRBJ2-7; D ambiguous. CDR3 amino acids: CASSAAHSYEQYF. The CDR3 bases are TGTGCCAGCAGCGCGGCCCACTCCTACGAGCAGTACTTC.